A single sample is the source of the 17 T cell receptor beta chains below, sequenced in a study of spatial heterogeneity in lung cancer. Findings and caveats of the study: It was found that expanded intratumoral alpha and beta TCR counts tracked tumor mutation counts.

Their cognate antigens are unknown. One entry per CDR3 protein results from TCRdb running MiXCR on the 5' RACE reads. The table lists roughly 600 distinct CDR3 sequences, 22% of them singletons. Time point given: sample taken at primary tumor resection. The material was lung tumor tissue, obtained at surgery. These receptors were taken from a male donor with early-stage non-small cell lung cancer.

This clonotype has a handful of counts. The V gene is TRBV27, the J gene TRBJ2-5; D call uncertain. The CDR3 loop spans 14 amino acids. V shed 4 bases and J shed 2 bases, with 11 bases lying between them. Germline assignment: CDR1 MNHEY and CDR2 SMNVEV (reference sequence). CDR3 coding DNA: TGTGCCAGCAGTTCCTTCCCGTTACAAGAGACCCAGTACTTC. Protein sequence: CASSSFPLQETQYF.

Within the sample, this clonotype is medium-sized (0.01 to 0.1%). The chain couples TRBV7-3 to TRBJ2-1; TRBD2 agrees at 7 bases. The CDR3 length is 17 residues. The germline V gene encodes CDR1 SGHTA and CDR2 FQGTGA. The junction had 9 bases not matched to a gene; V was cut back by 0 bases and J by 4 bases. The CDR3 region is CASSLTTPSGRYNEQFF. CDR3 coding DNA: TGTGCCAGCAGCTTAACAACGCCTAGCGGACGATACAATGAGCAGTTCTTC.

In its sample, this clonotype ranks as large. The chain employs TRBV28 and TRBJ2-7, with 7 bases that match TRBD1. V gave up 7 bases and J gave up 1 base; unmatched junction bases: 10. This CDR3 comprises 15 residues. Germline V lookup: CDR1 MDHEN, CDR2 SYDVKM. CDR3 nucleotides: TGTGCCAGCACCTTAGACAGGGTCGTGTCCTACGAGCAGTACTTC. It specifies CASTLDRVVSYEQYF.

In this sample, this clonotype is large. CDR3 bases: TGTGCCAGCAGCCACGCTCCTTTATGGCAGTCCCTGATTGACGAGCAGTACTTC. It translates to CASSHAPLWQSLIDEQYF. The chain carries TRBV7-2 and TRBJ2-7; no clear D gene. The V gene's germline CDR1 is SGHTA and CDR2 FQGNSA. The CDR3 sequence is 18 residues long. V dropped 5 bases and J dropped 5 bases, with 28 bases sitting between them.

By frequency in the sample, this clonotype is large. The V call is TRBV7-8, the J call TRBJ2-2; the D is unclear. Germline lookup yields CDR1 SGHVS and CDR2 FQNEAQ. This CDR3 has 14 residues. V was shortened by 4 bases and J by 1 base, with 7 bases between the two germline ends. CDR3 residues: CASSSRQNTGELFF. DNA for the CDR3: TGTGCCAGCAGCTCACGACAGAACACCGGGGAGCTGTTTTTT.

By share, this clonotype counts as large. The V call is TRBV7-9, the J call TRBJ1-1, with D uncertain. Trimming removed 2 bases at V and 1 base at J, with 14 bases between. Germline V gene lookup returns CDR1 SEHNR and CDR2 FQNEAQ (reference sequence). The CDR3 is made up of 16 amino acids. The CDR3 protein is CASSLRSQSGNTEAFF. DNA for the CDR3: TGTGCCAGCAGCTTAAGAAGTCAGTCAGGGAACACTGAAGCTTTCTTT. The variable domain in full, completed from reference TRBV7-9 and TRBJ1-1, reads DTGVSQNPRHKITKRGQNVTFRCDPISEHNRLYWYRQTLGQGPEFLTYFQNEAQLEKSRLLSDRFSAERPKGSFSTLEIQRTEQGDSAMYLCASSLRSQSGNTEAFFGQGTRLTVV.

This sequence joins TRBV7-2 and TRBJ2-5; D remains ambiguous. Trimming pared 5 bases from V and 7 bases from J, leaving 17 bases between. Germline lookup yields CDR1 SGHTA and CDR2 FQGNSA. The CDR3 has 14 amino acids. The CDR3 reads CASSPDTGRRTQYF. In DNA form, the CDR3 reads TGTGCCAGCAGCCCCGACACCGGGCGGAGGACCCAGTACTTC.

V is TRBV5-1 and J is TRBJ2-5, with 8 bases lining up with TRBD1. V lost 4 bases, J lost 1 base, and 3 bases stayed unmatched. The CDR3 contains 14 residues. In germline, CDR1 is SGHRS, CDR2 YFSETQ. The CDR3 loop is CASSPGTGQETQYF. The CDR3 nucleotides are TGCGCCAGCAGCCCCGGGACAGGCCAAGAGACCCAGTACTTC.

The rearrangement joins TRBV12-3 or TRBV12-4 to TRBJ2-1; 11 nucleotides match TRBD2. The CDR3 extends over 15 amino acids. V was pared by 3 bases and J by 9 bases, with 7 bases of the junction left unmatched. The CDR3 nucleotides read TGTGCCAGCAGTTTGGCTAGCGGGAGGATTAGTGAGCAGTTCTTC. This encodes CASSLASGRISEQFF.

This clonotype is labeled as medium-sized. The gene calls are TRBV19 and TRBJ2-2, with 13 bases identical to TRBD2. The CDR3 consists of 21 residues. Trimming removed 6 bases from V and 5 bases from J; junction bases left unmatched: 21. The germline V gene has CDR1 LNHDA and CDR2 SQIVND (reference sequence). The chain's CDR3 is CASSHSRATSGRARGTGELFF. The CDR3 DNA is TGTGCCAGTAGCCACTCAAGGGCAACTAGCGGGAGGGCGAGAGGGACCGGGGAGCTGTTTTTT.

Judged by abundance, this clonotype is medium-sized. The chain is built from TRBV2 and TRBJ2-1; no clear D gene. The CDR3 contains 14 residues. The V end lost 4 bases, the J end lost 0 bases, and 7 bases lay between the germline ends. Looked up from germline, CDR1 is SNHLY and CDR2 is FYNNEI. The CDR3 is CASSVSSSYNEQFF. The CDR3 region has the DNA TGTGCCAGCAGTGTCTCGAGCTCCTACAATGAGCAGTTCTTC.

This clonotype is judged large. This chain uses TRBV28 with TRBJ2-1; the D gene is possibly TRBD2 (7 bases). Trimming removed 3 bases at V and 8 bases at J, with 17 bases between. CDR1 is MDHEN, CDR2 SYDVKM, per germline. The CDR3 has 15 residues. CDR3 coding DNA: TGTGCCAGCAGTTTCCCCAGGGGAGGGCAGTATGAGCAGTTCTTC. This translates into CASSFPRGGQYEQFF.

This clonotype counts as medium-sized. The chain links TRBV29-1 to TRBJ1-1; TRBD1 matches 10 bases. The CDR3 loop spans 15 amino acids. V gave up 7 bases and J gave up 1 base; unmatched junction bases: 9. Per the germline V gene, CDR1 is SQVTM and CDR2 is ANQGSEA. The CDR3 DNA reads TGCAGCGCCAAACGGGACAGGGGTTCGAACACTGAAGCTTTCTTT. It translates to CSAKRDRGSNTEAFF.

The V and J genes are TRBV7-6 and TRBJ2-7; 11 bases map to TRBD2. The trim removed 4 bases at V and 1 base at J, leaving 6 bases unmatched. Germline-derived CDR1 and CDR2 are SGHVS and FNYEAQ. The CDR3 is made up of 16 amino acids. The CDR3 nucleotides are TGTGCCAGCAGCTCCGCCGGGACTAGCGGTTCCTACGAGCAGTACTTC. Translated: CASSSAGTSGSYEQYF.

This clonotype rates as large. This sequence joins TRBV19 and TRBJ2-1; possibly TRBD1 for D (6 bases). Trimming cost V 5 bases and J 9 bases, with 17 bases left between them. The CDR3 contains 14 residues. Germline CDR1 LNHDA, CDR2 SQIVND (reference sequence). The CDR3 loop reads CASSPDSGNGEQFF. For the CDR3, the DNA is TGTGCCAGTAGTCCGGACAGTGGGAACGGTGAGCAGTTCTTC.

The table lists this clonotype with a few counts. The chain combines TRBV28 with TRBJ2-2, with a weak D call TRBD2 (6 bases). The germline CDR1 and CDR2 sequences are MDHEN and SYDVKM. V was cut by 5 bases and J by 1 base, with 14 bases left in between. CDR3 length: 16 amino acids. The CDR3 region has the DNA TGTGCCAGCAGTATACGGGGACTTTGGAACACCGGGGAGCTGTTTTTT. Its protein product is CASSIRGLWNTGELFF.

This clonotype is deemed large. V and J are TRBV20-1 and TRBJ2-6, with D perhaps TRBD1 (5 bases). Trimming removed 0 bases at V and 4 bases at J, with 16 bases between. The germline V gene has CDR1 DFQATT and CDR2 SNEGSKA (reference sequence). The CDR3 extends over 17 amino acids. The CDR3 sequence is CSARDLQGSAGANVLTF. The CDR3 coding sequence is TGCAGTGCTAGAGATCTTCAGGGTTCAGCAGGGGCCAACGTCCTGACTTTC.